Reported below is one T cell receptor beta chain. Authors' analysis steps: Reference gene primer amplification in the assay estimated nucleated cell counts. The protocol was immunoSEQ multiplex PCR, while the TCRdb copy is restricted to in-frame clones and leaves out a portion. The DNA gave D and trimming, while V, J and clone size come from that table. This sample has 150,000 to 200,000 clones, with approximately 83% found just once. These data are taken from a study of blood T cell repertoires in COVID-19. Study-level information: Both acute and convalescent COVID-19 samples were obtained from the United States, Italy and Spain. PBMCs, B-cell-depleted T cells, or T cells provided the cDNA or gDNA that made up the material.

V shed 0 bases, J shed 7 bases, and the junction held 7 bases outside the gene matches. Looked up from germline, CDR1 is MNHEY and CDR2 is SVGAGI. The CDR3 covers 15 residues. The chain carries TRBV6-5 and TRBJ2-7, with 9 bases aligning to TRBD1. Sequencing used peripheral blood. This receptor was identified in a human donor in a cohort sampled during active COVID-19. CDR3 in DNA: TGTGCCAGCAGTTACTCACAGGGGGCGTTCTCTGAGCAGTACTTC. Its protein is CASSYSQGAFSEQYF.